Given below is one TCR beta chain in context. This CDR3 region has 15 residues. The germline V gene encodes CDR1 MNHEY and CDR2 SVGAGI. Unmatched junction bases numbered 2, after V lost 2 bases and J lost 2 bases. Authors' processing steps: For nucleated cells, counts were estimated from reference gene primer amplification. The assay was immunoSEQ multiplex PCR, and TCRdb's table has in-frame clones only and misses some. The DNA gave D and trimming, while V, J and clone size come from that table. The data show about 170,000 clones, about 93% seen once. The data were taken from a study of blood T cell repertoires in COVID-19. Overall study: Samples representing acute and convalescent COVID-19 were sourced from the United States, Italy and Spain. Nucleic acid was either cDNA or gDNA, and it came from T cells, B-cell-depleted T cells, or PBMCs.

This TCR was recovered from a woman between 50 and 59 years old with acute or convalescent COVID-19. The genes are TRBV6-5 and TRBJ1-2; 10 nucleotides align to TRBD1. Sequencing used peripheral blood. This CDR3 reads CASSYRQGANYGYTF. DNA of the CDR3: TGTGCCAGCAGTTACCGACAGGGGGCGAACTATGGCTACACCTTC.